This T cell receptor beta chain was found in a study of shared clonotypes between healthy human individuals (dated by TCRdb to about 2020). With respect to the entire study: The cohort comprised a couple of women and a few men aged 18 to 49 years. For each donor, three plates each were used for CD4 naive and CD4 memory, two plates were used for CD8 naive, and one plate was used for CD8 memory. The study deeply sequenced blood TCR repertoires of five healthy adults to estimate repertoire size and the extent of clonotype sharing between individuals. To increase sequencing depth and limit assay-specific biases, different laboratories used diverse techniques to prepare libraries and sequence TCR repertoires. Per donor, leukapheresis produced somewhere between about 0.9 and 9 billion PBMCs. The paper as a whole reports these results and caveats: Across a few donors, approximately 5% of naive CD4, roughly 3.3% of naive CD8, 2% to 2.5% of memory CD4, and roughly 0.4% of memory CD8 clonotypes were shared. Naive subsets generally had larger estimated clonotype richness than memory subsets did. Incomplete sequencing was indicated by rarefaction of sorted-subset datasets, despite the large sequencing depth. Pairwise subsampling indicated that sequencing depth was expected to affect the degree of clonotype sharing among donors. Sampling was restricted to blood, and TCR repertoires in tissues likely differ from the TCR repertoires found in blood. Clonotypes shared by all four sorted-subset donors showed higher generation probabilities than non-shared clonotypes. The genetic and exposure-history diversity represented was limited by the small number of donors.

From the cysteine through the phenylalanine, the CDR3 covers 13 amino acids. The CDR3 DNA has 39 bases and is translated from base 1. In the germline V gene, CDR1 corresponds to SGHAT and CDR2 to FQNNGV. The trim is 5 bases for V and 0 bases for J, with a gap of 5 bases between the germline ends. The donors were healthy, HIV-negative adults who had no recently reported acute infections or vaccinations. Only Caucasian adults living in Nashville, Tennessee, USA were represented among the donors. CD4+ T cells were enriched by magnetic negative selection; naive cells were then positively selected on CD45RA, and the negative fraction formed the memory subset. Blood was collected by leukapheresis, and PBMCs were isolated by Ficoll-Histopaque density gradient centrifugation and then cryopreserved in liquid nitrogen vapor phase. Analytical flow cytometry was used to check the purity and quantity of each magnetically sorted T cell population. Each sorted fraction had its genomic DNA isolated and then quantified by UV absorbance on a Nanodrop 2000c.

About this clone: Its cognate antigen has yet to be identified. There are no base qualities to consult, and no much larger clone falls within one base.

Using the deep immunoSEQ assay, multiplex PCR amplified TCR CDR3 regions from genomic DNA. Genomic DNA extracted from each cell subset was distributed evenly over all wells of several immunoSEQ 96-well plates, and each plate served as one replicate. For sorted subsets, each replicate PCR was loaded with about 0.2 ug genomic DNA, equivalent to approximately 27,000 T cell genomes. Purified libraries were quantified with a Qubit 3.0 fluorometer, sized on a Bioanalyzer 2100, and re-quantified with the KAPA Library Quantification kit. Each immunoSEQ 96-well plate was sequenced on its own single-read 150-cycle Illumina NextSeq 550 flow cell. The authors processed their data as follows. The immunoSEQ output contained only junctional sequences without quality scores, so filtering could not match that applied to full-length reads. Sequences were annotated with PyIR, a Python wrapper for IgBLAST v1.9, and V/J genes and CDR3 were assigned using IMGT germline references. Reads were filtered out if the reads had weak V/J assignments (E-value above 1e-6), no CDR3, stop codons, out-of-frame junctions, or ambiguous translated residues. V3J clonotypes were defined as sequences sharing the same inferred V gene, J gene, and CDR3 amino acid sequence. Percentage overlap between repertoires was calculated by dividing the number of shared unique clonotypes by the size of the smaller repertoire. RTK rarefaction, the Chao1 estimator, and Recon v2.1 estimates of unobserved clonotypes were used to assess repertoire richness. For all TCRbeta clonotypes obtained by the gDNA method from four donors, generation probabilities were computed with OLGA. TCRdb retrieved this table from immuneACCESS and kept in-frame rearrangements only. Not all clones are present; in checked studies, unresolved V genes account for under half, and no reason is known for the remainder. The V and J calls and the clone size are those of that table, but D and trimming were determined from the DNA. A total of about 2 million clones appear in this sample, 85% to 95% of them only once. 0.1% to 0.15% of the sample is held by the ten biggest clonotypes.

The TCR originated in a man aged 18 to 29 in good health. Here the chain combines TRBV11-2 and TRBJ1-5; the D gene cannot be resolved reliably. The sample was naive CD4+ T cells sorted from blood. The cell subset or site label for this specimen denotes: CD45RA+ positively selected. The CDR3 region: CASSITSNQPQHF. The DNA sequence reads TGTGCCAGCAGCATTACTAGCAATCAGCCCCAGCATTTT.